The clone carrying this TCR beta chain was recorded a few times. Antigen: not known. This CDR3 region has 14 residues. V was trimmed by 1 base and J by 3 bases, leaving 10 bases between them. Germline V gene sequence: CDR1 LGHDT, CDR2 YNNKEL (reference sequence). This entry comes from a study of T cell repertoires in cytomegalovirus infection. Overall study: TCR beta signatures that were public indicated CMV infection and matching HLA type.

TCRdb analysed the reads with MiXCR anew, one entry per CDR3 protein. The table lists approximately 990,000 distinct CDR3 sequences, under 40% of them singletons, with 13% in the top ten. Whole-study results and caveats: The ex vivo response was dominated by HLA-C-restricted CMV-specific TCR beta clonotypes.

The source was cultured CD8+ T cells from PBMCs, collected from culture after CMV antigen stimulation. The TCR sequence derives from a human donor in good health (CMV status not recorded). Some clones in this sample may be carry-over from other donors' samples. The chain joins TRBV3-1 to TRBJ2-7; D is ambiguous. CDR3 sequence: CASSQGYGVYEQYF. The CDR3 DNA is TGTGCCAGCAGCCAAGGGTACGGAGTCTACGAGCAGTACTTC.